These 5 T cell receptor beta chains were all obtained from the same sample, sequenced in a study of shared clonotypes between healthy human individuals (dated by TCRdb to about 2020). The library was prepared using the immunoSEQ multiplex PCR assay. In TCRdb, the immuneACCESS table is reduced to in-frame sequences with V and J assigned. These tables do not hold every clone; where another copy was compared, an unresolved V gene accounts for under half, and the others remain unexplained. The sample table records under 1,100,000 clones; about 75% of these occur just once. Approximately 1.5% of the sample rests with the top ten. The sample consisted of memory CD4+ T cells sorted from blood. The sample's cell subset or site label, in plain terms: CD45RA-negative fraction. These receptors were taken from a man between 18 and 29 years old in good health.

About this clone: Other DNA variants within this sample encode the same CDR3. This chain connects TRBV19 to TRBJ2-7, with 12 bases that match TRBD1. The CDR3 length is 15 residues. V dropped 1 base and J dropped 4; count of bases not matched to a gene: 2. Germline values: CDR1 LNHDA, CDR2 SQIVND (reference sequence). The CDR3 DNA follows: TGTGCCAGTAGTATAGGGGGACAGGGGGCGTACGAGCAGTACTTC. Translated, it gives CASSIGGQGAYEQYF.

The V and J genes are TRBV4-1 and TRBJ1-5; possibly TRBD1 for D (6 bases). Trimming took 0 bases from V and 7 from J, leaving 16 bases between them. CDR3 size: 16 residues. The germline V gene encodes CDR1 MGHRA and CDR2 YSYEKL. CDR3 loop: CASSQDGSGAGQPQHF. DNA for the CDR3: TGCGCCAGCAGCCAAGATGGGTCGGGGGCTGGCCAGCCCCAGCATTTT.

Written as DNA, the CDR3 is TGTGCCGGACAGGACGGGACTTTCTATGGCTACACCTTC. This translates into CAGQDGTFYGYTF. V is TRBV6-6 and J is TRBJ1-2; 7 bases align to TRBD1. The junction had 10 bases not matched to a gene; V was cut back by 11 bases and J by 4 bases. The CDR3 has 13 residues. Germline values: CDR1 MNHNY, CDR2 SVGAGI (reference sequence).

The table lists this clone with a count of one. Other nucleotide sequences in the sample specify the same CDR3. This chain connects TRBV5-1 to TRBJ2-5; possibly TRBD1 for D (6 bases). The ends were cut back, 3 bases at V and 3 bases at J, with 9 bases in the middle. Germline V gives CDR1 SGHRS, CDR2 YFSETQ. This CDR3 region has 13 residues. CDR3 DNA: TGCGCCAGCAGCTCCACAGGGAAAGAGACCCAGTACTTC. It codes for CASSSTGKETQYF.

This clone was detected only once. V gene TRBV7-2 combines with J gene TRBJ1-5; D may be TRBD1 (6 bases). CDR3 length equals 14 residues. The germline gives CDR1 SGHTA, CDR2 FQGNSA. V lost 5 bases and J lost 3, with 11 bases in between. For the CDR3, the DNA is TGTGCCAGCAGCCCGGACAGAAACAATCAGCCCCAGCATTTT. Its protein is CASSPDRNNQPQHF.